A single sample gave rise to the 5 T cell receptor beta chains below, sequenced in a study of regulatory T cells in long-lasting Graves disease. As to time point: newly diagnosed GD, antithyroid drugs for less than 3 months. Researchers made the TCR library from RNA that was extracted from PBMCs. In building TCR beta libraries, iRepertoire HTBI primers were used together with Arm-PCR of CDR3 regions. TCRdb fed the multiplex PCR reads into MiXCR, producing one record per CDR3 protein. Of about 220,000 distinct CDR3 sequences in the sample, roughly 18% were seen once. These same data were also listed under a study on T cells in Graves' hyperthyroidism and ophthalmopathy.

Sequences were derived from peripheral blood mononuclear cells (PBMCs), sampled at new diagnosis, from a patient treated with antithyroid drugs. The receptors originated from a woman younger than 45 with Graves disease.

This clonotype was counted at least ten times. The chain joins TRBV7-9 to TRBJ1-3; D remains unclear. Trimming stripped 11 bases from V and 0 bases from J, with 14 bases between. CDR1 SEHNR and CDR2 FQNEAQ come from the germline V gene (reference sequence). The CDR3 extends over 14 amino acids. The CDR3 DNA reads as TGTGCCGTCGGAGCGAGGGACTCTGGAAACACCATATATTTT. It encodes CAVGARDSGNTIYF.

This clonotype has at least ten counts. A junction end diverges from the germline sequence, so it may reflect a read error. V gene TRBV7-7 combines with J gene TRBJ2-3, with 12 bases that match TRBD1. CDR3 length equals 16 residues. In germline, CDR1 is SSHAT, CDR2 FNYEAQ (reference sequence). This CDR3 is CASSQHRDRGRDTQYF. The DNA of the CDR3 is TGTGCTAGCAGCCAACACCGGGACAGGGGGCGCGATACGCAGTATTTT.

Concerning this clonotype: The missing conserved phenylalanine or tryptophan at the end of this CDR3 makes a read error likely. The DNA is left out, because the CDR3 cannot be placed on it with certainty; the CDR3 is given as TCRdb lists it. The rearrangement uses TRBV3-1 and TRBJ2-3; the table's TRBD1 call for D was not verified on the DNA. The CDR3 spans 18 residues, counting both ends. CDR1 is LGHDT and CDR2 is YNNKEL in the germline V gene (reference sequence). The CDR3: CASSPHGGSQTSTDTHYL.

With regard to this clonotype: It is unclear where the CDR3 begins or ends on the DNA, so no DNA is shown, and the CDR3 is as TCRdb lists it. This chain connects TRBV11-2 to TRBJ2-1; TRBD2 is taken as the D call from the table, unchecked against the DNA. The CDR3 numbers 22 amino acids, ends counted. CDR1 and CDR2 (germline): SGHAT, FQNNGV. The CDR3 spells CASSIYLCSVPRGGFSYNEQFF.

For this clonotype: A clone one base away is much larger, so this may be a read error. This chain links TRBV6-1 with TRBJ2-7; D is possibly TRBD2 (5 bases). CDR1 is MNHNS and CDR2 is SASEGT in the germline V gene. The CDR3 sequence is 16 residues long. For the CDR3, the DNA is TGTGCCAGCAGCGACGCGGTGTGGGCGGACTCCTGCGAGCAGTACTTC. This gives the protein CASSDAVWADSCEQYF.